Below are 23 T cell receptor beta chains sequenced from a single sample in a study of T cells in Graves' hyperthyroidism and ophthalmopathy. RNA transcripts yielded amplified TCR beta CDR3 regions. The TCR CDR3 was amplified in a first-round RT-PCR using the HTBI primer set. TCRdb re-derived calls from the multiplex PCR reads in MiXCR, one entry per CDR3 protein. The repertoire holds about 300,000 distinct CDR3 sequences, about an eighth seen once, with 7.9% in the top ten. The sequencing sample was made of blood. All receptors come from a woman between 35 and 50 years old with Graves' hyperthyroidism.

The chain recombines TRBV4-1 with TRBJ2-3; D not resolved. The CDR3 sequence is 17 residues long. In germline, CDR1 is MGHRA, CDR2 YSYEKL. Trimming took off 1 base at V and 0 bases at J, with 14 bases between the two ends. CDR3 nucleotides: TGCGCCAGCAGCCAAGTTCAAGGAGTACCTAGCACAGATACGCAGTATTTT. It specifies CASSQVQGVPSTDTQYF.

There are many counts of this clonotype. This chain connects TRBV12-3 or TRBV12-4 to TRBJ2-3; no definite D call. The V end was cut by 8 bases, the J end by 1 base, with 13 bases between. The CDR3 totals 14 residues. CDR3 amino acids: CASAERSGTDTQYF. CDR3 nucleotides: TGTGCCAGCGCGGAAAGGAGTGGCACAGATACGCAGTATTTT.

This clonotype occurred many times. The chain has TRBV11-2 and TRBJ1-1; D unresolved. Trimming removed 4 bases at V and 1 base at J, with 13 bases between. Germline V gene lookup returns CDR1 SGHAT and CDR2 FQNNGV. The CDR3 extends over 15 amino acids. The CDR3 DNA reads TGTGCCAGCAGCTCCTTGAGATACGGGAACACTGAAGCTTTCTTT. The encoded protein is CASSSLRYGNTEAFF.

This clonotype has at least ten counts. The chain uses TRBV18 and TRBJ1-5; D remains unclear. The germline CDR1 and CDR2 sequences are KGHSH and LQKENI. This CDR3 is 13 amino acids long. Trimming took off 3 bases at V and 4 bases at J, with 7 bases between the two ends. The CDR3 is CASSPPGNQPQHF. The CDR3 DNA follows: TGTGCCAGCTCACCCCCCGGAAATCAGCCCCAGCATTTT.

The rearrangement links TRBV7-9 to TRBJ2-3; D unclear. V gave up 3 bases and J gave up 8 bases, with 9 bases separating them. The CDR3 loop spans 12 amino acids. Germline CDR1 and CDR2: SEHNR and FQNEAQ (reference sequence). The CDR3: CASSFDVGTQYF. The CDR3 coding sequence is TGTGCCAGCAGCTTTGATGTGGGTACGCAGTATTTT. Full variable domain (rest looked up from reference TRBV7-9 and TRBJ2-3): DTGVSQNPRHKITKRGQNVTFRCDPISEHNRLYWYRQTLGQGPEFLTYFQNEAQLEKSRLLSDRFSAERPKGSFSTLEIQRTEQGDSAMYLCASSFDVGTQYFGPGTRLTVL.

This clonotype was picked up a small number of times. Written as DNA, the CDR3 is TGTGCCAGCAGCATTGGACTAGCGGGAGATACGCAGTATTTT. It specifies CASSIGLAGDTQYF. The chain links TRBV7-2 to TRBJ2-3; 11 bases align to TRBD2. V lost 5 bases to trimming and J lost 5 bases; unmatched junction nucleotides: 3. This CDR3 comprises 14 residues. Per germline, CDR1 SGHTA and CDR2 FQGNSA.

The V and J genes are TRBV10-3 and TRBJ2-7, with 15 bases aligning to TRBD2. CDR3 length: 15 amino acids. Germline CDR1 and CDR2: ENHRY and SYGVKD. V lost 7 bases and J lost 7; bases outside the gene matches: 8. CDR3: CAIMLGLAGGGEQYF. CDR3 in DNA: TGTGCCATCATGCTGGGACTAGCGGGAGGTGGAGAGCAGTACTTC.

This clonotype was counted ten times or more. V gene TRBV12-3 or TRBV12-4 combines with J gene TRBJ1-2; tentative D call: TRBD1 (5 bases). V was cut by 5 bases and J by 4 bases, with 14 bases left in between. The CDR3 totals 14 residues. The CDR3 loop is CASSLNGGPYGYTF. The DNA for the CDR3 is TGTGCCAGCAGTCTCAACGGGGGTCCCTATGGCTACACCTTC.

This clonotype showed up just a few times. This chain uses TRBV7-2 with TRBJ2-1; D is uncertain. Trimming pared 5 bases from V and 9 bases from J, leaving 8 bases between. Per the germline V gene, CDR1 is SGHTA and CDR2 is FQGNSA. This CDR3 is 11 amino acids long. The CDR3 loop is CASSLRLEQFF. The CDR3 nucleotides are TGTGCCAGCAGCCTCCGTCTTGAGCAGTTCTTC. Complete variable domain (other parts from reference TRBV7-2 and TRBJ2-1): GAGVSQSPSNKVTEKGKDVELRCDPISGHTALYWYRQSLGQGLEFLIYFQGNSAPDKSGLPSDRFSAERTGGSVSTLTIQRTQQEDSAVYLCASSLRLEQFFGPGTRLTVL.

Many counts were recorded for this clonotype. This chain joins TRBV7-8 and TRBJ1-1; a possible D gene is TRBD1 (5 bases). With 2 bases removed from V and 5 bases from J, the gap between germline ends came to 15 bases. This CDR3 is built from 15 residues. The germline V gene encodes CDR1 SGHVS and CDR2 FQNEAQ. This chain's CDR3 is CASSLTPTRGTEAFF. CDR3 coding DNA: TGTGCCAGCAGCTTAACCCCCACTCGGGGGACTGAAGCTTTCTTT. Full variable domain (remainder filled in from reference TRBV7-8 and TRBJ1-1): GAGVSQSPRYKVAKRGQDVALRCDPISGHVSLFWYQQALGQGPEFLTYFQNEAQLDKSGLPSDRFFAERPEGSVSTLKIQRTQQEDSAVYLCASSLTPTRGTEAFFGQGTRLTVV.

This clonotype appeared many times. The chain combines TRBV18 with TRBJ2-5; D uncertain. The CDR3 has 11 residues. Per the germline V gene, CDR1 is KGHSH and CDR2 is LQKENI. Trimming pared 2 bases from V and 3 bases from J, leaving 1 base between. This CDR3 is CASSPEETQYF. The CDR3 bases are TGTGCCAGCTCACCAGAAGAGACCCAGTACTTC.

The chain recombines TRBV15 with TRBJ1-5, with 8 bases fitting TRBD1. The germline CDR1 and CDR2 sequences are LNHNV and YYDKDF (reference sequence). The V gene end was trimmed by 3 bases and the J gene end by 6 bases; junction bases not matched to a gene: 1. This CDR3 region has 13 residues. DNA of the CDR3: TGTGCCACCAGCAGCGGACAGGGTCAGCCCCAGCATTTT. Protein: CATSSGQGQPQHF.

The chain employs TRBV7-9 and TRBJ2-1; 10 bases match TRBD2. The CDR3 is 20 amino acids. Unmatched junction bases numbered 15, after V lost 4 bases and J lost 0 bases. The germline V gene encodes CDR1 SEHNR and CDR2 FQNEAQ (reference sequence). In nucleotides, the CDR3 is TGTGCCAGCAGCTCTACCAAGGCTGGACTAGCGGAGAGCTCCTACAATGAGCAGTTCTTC. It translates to CASSSTKAGLAESSYNEQFF.

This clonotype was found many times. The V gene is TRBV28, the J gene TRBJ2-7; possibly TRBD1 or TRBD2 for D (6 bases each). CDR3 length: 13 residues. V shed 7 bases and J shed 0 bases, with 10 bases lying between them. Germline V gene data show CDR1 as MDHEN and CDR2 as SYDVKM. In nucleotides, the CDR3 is TGTGCCAGCACAGGGGACTCCTCCTACGAGCAGTACTTC. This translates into CASTGDSSYEQYF. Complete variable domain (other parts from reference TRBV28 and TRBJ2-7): DVKVTQSSRYLVKRTGEKVFLECVQDMDHENMFWYRQDPGLGLRLIYFSYDVKMKEKGDIPEGYSVSREKKERFSLILESASTNQTSMYLCASTGDSSYEQYFGPGTRLTVT.

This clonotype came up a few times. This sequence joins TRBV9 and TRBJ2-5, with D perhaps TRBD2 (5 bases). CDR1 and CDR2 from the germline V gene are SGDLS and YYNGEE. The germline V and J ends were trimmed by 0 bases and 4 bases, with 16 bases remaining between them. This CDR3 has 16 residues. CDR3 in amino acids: CASSVGSLALGETQYF. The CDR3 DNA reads TGTGCCAGCAGCGTAGGGTCCCTAGCCTTGGGAGAGACCCAGTACTTC. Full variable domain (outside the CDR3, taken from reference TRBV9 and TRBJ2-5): DSGVTQTPKHLITATGQRVTLRCSPRSGDLSVYWYQQSLDQGLQFLIQYYNGEERAKGNILERFSAQQFPDLHSELNLSSLELGDSALYFCASSVGSLALGETQYFGPGTRLLVL.

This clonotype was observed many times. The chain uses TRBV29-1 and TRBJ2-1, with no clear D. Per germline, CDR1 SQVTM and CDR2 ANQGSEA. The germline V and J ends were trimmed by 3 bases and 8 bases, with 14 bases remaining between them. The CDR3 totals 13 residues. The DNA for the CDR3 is TGCAGCGTTGATCTCCTGGGATGGGATGAGCAGTTCTTC. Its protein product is CSVDLLGWDEQFF.

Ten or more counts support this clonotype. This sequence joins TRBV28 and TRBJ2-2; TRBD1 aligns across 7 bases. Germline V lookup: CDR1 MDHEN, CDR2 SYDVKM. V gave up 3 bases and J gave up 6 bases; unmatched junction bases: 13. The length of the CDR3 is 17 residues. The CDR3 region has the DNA TGTGCCAGCAGTTTTTCCCTGACAGGGACGAGCTCCGGGGAGCTGTTTTTT. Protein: CASSFSLTGTSSGELFF.

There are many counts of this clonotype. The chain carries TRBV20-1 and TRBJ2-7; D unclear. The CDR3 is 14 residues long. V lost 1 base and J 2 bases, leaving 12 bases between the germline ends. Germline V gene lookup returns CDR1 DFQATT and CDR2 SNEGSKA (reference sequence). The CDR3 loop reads CSARVSYPTYEQYF. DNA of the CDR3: TGCAGTGCTAGAGTAAGCTATCCCACCTACGAGCAGTACTTC.

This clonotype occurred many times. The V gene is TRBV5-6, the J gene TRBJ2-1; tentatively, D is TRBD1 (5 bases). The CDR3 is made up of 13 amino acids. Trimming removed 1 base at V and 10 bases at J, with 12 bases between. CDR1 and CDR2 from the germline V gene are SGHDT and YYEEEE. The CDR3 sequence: CASSLIGVEEQFF. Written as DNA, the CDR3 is TGTGCCAGCAGCTTGATAGGGGTTGAGGAGCAGTTCTTC.

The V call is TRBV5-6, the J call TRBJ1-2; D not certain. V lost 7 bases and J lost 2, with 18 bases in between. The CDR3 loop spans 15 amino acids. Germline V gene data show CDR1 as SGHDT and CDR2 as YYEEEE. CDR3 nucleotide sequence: TGTGCCAGCCGTACCGGGCCAGACAAAAACTATGGCTACACCTTC. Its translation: CASRTGPDKNYGYTF.

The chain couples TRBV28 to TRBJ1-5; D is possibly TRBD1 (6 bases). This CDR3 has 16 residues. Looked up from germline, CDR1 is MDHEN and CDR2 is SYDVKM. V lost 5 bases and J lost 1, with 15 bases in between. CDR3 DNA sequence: TGTGCCAGCAGTCGGGGGGGCGGAGGAAGCAATCAGCCCCAGCATTTT. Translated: CASSRGGGGSNQPQHF.

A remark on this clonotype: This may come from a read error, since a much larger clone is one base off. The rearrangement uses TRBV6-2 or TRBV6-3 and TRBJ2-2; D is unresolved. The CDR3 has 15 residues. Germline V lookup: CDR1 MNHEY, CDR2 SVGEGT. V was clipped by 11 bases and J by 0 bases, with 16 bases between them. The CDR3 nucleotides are TGTGCCGGCACCCCCTATCGAGCGAACACCGGGGAGCTGTTTTTT. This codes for CAGTPYRANTGELFF.

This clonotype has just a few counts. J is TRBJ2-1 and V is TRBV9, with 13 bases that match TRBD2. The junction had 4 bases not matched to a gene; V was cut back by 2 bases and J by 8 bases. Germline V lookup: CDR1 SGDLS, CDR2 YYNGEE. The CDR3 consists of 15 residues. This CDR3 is CASSVLGLAGDEQFF. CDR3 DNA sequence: TGTGCCAGCAGCGTCCTTGGACTAGCGGGAGATGAGCAGTTCTTC.